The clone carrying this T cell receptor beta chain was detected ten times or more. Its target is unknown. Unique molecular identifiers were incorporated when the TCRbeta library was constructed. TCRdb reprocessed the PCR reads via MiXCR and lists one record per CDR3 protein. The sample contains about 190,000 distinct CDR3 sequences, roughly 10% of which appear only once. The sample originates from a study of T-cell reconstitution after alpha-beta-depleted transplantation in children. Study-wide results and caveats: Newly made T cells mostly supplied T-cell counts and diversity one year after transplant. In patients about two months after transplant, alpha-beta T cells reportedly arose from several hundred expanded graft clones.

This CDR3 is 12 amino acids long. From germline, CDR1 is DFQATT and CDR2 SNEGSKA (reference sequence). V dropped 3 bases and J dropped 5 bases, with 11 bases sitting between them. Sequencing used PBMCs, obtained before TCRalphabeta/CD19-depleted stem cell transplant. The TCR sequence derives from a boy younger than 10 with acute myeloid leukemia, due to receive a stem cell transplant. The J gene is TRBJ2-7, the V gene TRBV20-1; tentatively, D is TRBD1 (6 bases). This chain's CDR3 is CSASNRVNEQYV. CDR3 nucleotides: TGCAGTGCTAGCAACAGGGTTAACGAGCAGTACGTC.